Below are 21 T cell receptor beta chains sequenced from a single sample in a study of T cells after yellow fever vaccination. TCRdb analysed the 5' RACE reads with MiXCR anew, one entry per CDR3 protein. The table has 140,000 to 150,000 distinct CDR3 sequences, 5% to 7.5% seen once. The starting material was CD4+ T cells sorted from PBMCs, obtained 10 days after the yellow fever booster vaccination. These receptors all stem from a man younger than 45 who received the YFV17D yellow fever vaccine.

This clonotype was found many times. The gene calls are TRBV10-2 and TRBJ2-4; D not certain. Germline V gene data show CDR1 as WSHSY and CDR2 as SAAADI. The CDR3 length is 17 residues. V lost 4 bases to trimming and J lost 1 base, with 17 bases between them. The CDR3 DNA reads as TGCGCCAGCAGTGTGGGCCCCCCTGGAAGGGCCAAAAACATTCAGTACTTC. This translates into CASSVGPPGRAKNIQYF.

This clonotype has a count of ten or more. The chain joins TRBV6-2 or TRBV6-3 to TRBJ2-1, with 7 bases lining up with TRBD1. This CDR3 has 15 residues. J was trimmed by 7 bases and V by 1 base; bases with no gene match: 7. Germline-derived CDR1 and CDR2 are MNHEY and SVGEGT. CDR3 region: CASSYLGQWDNEQFF. DNA of the CDR3: TGTGCCAGCAGTTACTTGGGACAGTGGGATAATGAGCAGTTCTTC.

The V gene is TRBV7-2, the J gene TRBJ2-6; D is ambiguous. This CDR3 comprises 14 residues. V lost 7 bases and J 2 bases, leaving 9 bases between the germline ends. Germline V gives CDR1 SGHTA, CDR2 FQGNSA. Written as DNA, the CDR3 is TGTGCCAGCATCCTTCGTACTGGGGCCAACGTCCTGACTTTC. Translation: CASILRTGANVLTF.

Ten or more counts support this clonotype. This chain links TRBV25-1 with TRBJ2-7, with 8 bases that match TRBD1. The CDR3 is made up of 17 amino acids. V shed 3 bases and J 2 bases; nucleotides not matched to a gene: 12. Germline assignment: CDR1 MGHDK and CDR2 SYGVNS. CDR3 in amino acids: CASSDSLSGQAPYEQYF. The DNA of the CDR3 is TGTGCCAGCAGTGATTCCCTCTCGGGACAGGCCCCCTACGAGCAGTACTTC.

This clonotype occurred many times. V usage is TRBV20-1 and J usage is TRBJ2-5, with 7 bases aligning to TRBD2. CDR3 length equals 13 residues. CDR1 and CDR2 (germline): DFQATT, SNEGSKA (reference sequence). V shed 7 bases and J 1 base; nucleotides not matched to a gene: 6. CDR3 residues: CSVNGRTQETQYF. The CDR3 nucleotides are TGCAGTGTCAACGGGAGGACCCAAGAGACCCAGTACTTC.

This clonotype was recorded many times. The V call is TRBV7-2, the J call TRBJ2-3; no firm D call. Trimming left V 4 bases short and J 1 base short, with 9 bases between. The CDR3 spans 14 residues. Germline CDR1 reads SGHTA; CDR2 reads FQGNSA. The DNA for the CDR3 is TGTGCCAGCAGCTCCCGTAAGGGCACAGATACGCAGTATTTT. Translation gives CASSSRKGTDTQYF.

This clonotype was recorded many times. This chain links TRBV20-1 with TRBJ2-5; TRBD1 aligns across 9 bases. The CDR3 has 14 residues. Germline V gene lookup returns CDR1 DFQATT and CDR2 SNEGSKA (reference sequence). The ends lost 3 bases at V and 6 bases at J; junction bases unmatched: 8. The CDR3 DNA follows: TGCAGTGCTAGGGAGGGGACAGGGAGGCAGACCCAGTACTTC. This translates into CSAREGTGRQTQYF.

CDR3 DNA: TGCGCCAGCAGCCAGGGTTTCAGCATCCCCTCCTACGAGCAGTACTTC. It is translated as CASSQGFSIPSYEQYF. V gene TRBV4-3 combines with J gene TRBJ2-7; no reliable D call. Per germline, CDR1 LGHNA and CDR2 YSLEER. V lost 3 bases, J lost 0 bases, and 15 bases lay in between. CDR3 size: 16 residues.

This clonotype was observed many times. One junction end disagrees with the germline gene, perhaps due to a read error. The V and J genes are TRBV12-3 or TRBV12-4 and TRBJ2-2; D not certain. The CDR3 covers 13 residues. Here the CDR3 DNA reads TGTGACAGCAATGACCGTGGGTCCGGGGAGCTGTTTTTT. The encoded protein is CDSNDRGSGELFF.

This clonotype was recorded a few times. J is TRBJ2-1 and V is TRBV5-5, with D perhaps TRBD2 (6 bases). This CDR3 is built from 15 residues. Per germline, CDR1 SGHKS and CDR2 YYEKEE (reference sequence). Trimming took 4 bases from V and 0 from J, leaving 11 bases between them. The CDR3 sequence: CASSQFSGSYNEQFF. The CDR3 bases are TGTGCCAGCAGCCAATTTAGCGGCTCCTACAATGAGCAGTTCTTC.

The table lists this clonotype with many counts. The chain has TRBV12-3 or TRBV12-4 and TRBJ2-5, with 7 bases identical to TRBD1. The CDR3 loop spans 14 amino acids. The V segment lost 6 bases and the J segment 4 bases; nucleotides outside the gene matches: 8. This chain's CDR3 is CASSPDRVAETQYF. The CDR3 nucleotides read TGTGCCAGCAGCCCCGACAGGGTAGCAGAGACCCAGTACTTC.

This clonotype was detected many times. The chain links TRBV3-1 to TRBJ2-5, with D unclear. The ends were cut back, 7 bases at V and 7 bases at J, with 10 bases in the middle. This CDR3 region has 11 residues. CDR1 LGHDT and CDR2 YNNKEL come from the germline V gene (reference sequence). The CDR3 protein is CASTASGTQYF. DNA for the CDR3: TGTGCCAGCACCGCGTCTGGGACCCAGTACTTC.

This clonotype occurred many times. The chain carries TRBV28 and TRBJ2-5, with D tentatively TRBD1 (5 bases). V was pared by 6 bases and J by 4 bases, with 21 bases between. The CDR3 totals 16 residues. The germline gives CDR1 MDHEN, CDR2 SYDVKM. The DNA of the CDR3 is TGTGCCAGCAGAATTCTGAAGCAGGGTGACACAGAGACCCAGTACTTC. This codes for CASRILKQGDTETQYF.

The chain carries TRBV7-2 and TRBJ2-1; 9 bases line up with TRBD2. V shed 8 bases, J shed 1 base, and the junction held 9 bases outside the gene matches. Germline assignment: CDR1 SGHTA and CDR2 FQGNSA. The CDR3 extends over 16 amino acids. The CDR3: CASGKGAGGSYNEQFF. CDR3 in DNA: TGTGCCAGCGGAAAGGGGGCGGGAGGGTCCTACAATGAGCAGTTCTTC.

Many counts were recorded for this clonotype. This chain joins TRBV2 and TRBJ2-4, with TRBD2 as a possible D gene (6 bases). The CDR3 has 19 amino acids. Trimming pared 6 bases from V and 1 base from J, leaving 25 bases between. In germline, CDR1 is SNHLY, CDR2 FYNNEI. The CDR3 nucleotides read TGTGCCAGCAGGCCGAGGGCTCGAGCGGTGGCGGGGGCCAAAAACATTCAGTACTTC. It is translated as CASRPRARAVAGAKNIQYF.

This clonotype was seen many times. The chain joins TRBV28 to TRBJ1-1; D is unresolved. V was cut by 2 bases and J by 0 bases, with 10 bases left in between. The germline CDR1 and CDR2 sequences are MDHEN and SYDVKM. CDR3 length: 15 residues. CDR3 loop: CASSLELTLNTEAFF. The CDR3 bases are TGTGCCAGCAGTTTAGAGTTGACTTTGAACACTGAAGCTTTCTTT.

This clonotype was recorded a few times. The V gene is TRBV12-3 or TRBV12-4, the J gene TRBJ1-3; D remains ambiguous. The ends were cut back, 6 bases at V and 13 bases at J, with 13 bases in the middle. This CDR3 is built from 11 residues. The CDR3 DNA sequence: TGTGCCAGCAGCCCGCTCCCCCAAATATATTTT. It translates to CASSPLPQIYF.

This clonotype was counted at least ten times. The V and J genes are TRBV20-1 and TRBJ1-6, with D maybe TRBD1 (5 bases). The CDR3 is 15 residues long. Germline lookup yields CDR1 DFQATT and CDR2 SNEGSKA (reference sequence). V lost 5 bases and J lost 5, with 16 bases in between. CDR3 sequence: CSASYPPGDNSPLHF. CDR3 nucleotides: TGCAGTGCTTCCTATCCTCCGGGGGATAATTCACCCCTCCACTTT.

This clonotype was found many times. The chain is built from TRBV7-8 and TRBJ2-1; possibly TRBD2 for D (6 bases). V gave up 3 bases and J gave up 0 bases, with 12 bases separating them. From germline, CDR1 is SGHVS and CDR2 FQNEAQ. This CDR3 spans 16 amino acids. The CDR3: CASSFGLSSSYNEQFF. Written as DNA, the CDR3 is TGTGCCAGCAGCTTTGGACTAAGCAGCTCCTACAATGAGCAGTTCTTC. Together with reference TRBV7-8 and TRBJ2-1, the CDR3 gives the full variable domain: GAGVSQSPRYKVAKRGQDVALRCDPISGHVSLFWYQQALGQGPEFLTYFQNEAQLDKSGLPSDRFFAERPEGSVSTLKIQRTQQEDSAVYLCASSFGLSSSYNEQFFGPGTRLTVL.

Ten or more counts support this clonotype. The rearrangement links TRBV11-3 to TRBJ2-2; 16 bases match TRBD2. With 4 bases clipped from V and 7 bases from J, the junction kept 9 bases outside the gene matches. The CDR3 is 18 residues long. Germline loops: CDR1 SGHNT, CDR2 YENEEA. The CDR3 sequence: CASSSGGTSGRAGGELFF. Here the CDR3 DNA reads TGTGCCAGCAGCTCAGGGGGGACTAGCGGGAGGGCCGGCGGGGAGCTGTTTTTT.

This clonotype was recorded many times. The V call is TRBV24-1, the J call TRBJ2-2; D is unclear. CDR3 length equals 15 residues. V gave up 3 bases and J gave up 0 bases, with 7 bases separating them. From germline, CDR1 is KGHDR and CDR2 SFDVKD. For the CDR3, the DNA is TGTGCCACCAGTGATCTACGGGCGAACACCGGGGAGCTGTTTTTT. Protein sequence: CATSDLRANTGELFF.